The T cell receptor beta chain under discussion was sequenced for a study of blood T cells in healthy people across ages. This clonotype was seen a handful of times. Its specificity is unknown. The J segment lost 1 base and the V segment lost 1 base, leaving 5 bases of the junction unmatched. Per the germline V gene, CDR1 is SGHTA and CDR2 is FQGNSA. The CDR3 has 17 residues. About 9.6 milliliters of peripheral blood were drawn from each donor into EDTA-treated tubes. Study-wide results and limits: While age rose, TCR beta diversity per million T cells dropped in a roughly linear way.

Next came a second PCR, run for about 7 to 12 cycles, which used a sample-barcoded 5' primer along with a J-beta primer mix. Any given sample supplied a minimum of 3 million CDR3-containing paired-end reads. MiXCR was run by TCRdb on the 5' RACE reads, yielding one entry per CDR3 protein. This sample carries 750,000 to 1,000,000 distinct CDR3 sequences, approximately 32% of them seen once, and the ten largest clones take roughly a tenth. These same data were also listed under a study on T cells of mothers and their children. Per that study: RNA extracted was entirely used for cDNA synthesis, roughly 1.6 ug per 15 ul.

The material sequenced was blood. This sequence originates from a woman in her forties in good health. The chain couples TRBV7-2 to TRBJ2-3, with 10 bases lining up with TRBD2. The CDR3 region is CASSLGTSGLRTDTQYF. The CDR3 region has the DNA TGTGCCAGCAGCTTAGGGACTAGCGGTCTACGCACAGATACGCAGTATTTT.